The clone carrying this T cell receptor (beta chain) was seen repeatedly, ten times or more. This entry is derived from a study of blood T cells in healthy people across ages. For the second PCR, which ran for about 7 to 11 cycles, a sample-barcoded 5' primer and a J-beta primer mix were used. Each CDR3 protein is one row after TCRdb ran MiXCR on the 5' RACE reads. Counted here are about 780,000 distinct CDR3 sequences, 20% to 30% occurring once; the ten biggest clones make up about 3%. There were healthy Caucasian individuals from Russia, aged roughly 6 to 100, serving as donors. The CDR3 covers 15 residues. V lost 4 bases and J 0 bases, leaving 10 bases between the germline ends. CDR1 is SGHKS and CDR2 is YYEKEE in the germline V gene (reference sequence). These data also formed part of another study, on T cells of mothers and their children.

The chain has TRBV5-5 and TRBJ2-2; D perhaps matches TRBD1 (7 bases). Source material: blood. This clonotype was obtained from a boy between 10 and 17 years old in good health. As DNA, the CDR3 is TGTGCCAGCAGCCCCAGGGGGGCGAACACCGGGGAGCTGTTTTTT. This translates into CASSPRGANTGELFF.